This TCR beta chain comes out of a study of control samples from healthy donors and cancer patients. Generated by immunoSEQ multiplex PCR, the TCRdb table keeps only in-frame clones and is missing some. The table lists 79,000 or so clones, around nine tenths of them singletons, with 9% to 10% in the top ten. Germline CDR1 MGHRA, CDR2 YSYEKL. The length of the CDR3 is 15 residues. V lost 0 bases to trimming and J lost 3 bases, with 12 bases between them. The sequenced material came from PBMCs. The TCR originated in a woman aged 45-59 years with colorectal cancer. The rearrangement links TRBV4-1 to TRBJ2-7; D is perhaps TRBD1 or TRBD2 (6 bases each). The CDR3 nucleotides read TGCGCCAGCAGCCAAGATCCAGGAGGGGGCTACGAGCAGTACGTC. Its translation: CASSQDPGGGYEQYV.